Each of the 2 T cell receptor beta chains below was sequenced from the same sample in a study of control samples from healthy donors and cancer patients. Sequencing was performed with immunoSEQ multiplex PCR; in TCRdb, only in-frame clones are kept and a portion is missing. The data contain 78,000 or so clones, nearly 90% of them seen just once; the ten biggest clones take up roughly 5%. The sequenced sample was blood. The receptors derive from a woman aged 50 to 60 in good health.

This clone appeared a few times. The chain combines TRBV9 with TRBJ1-1; D remains unclear. Trimming stripped 5 bases from V and 3 bases from J, with 11 bases between. This CDR3 is 13 amino acids long. CDR1 and CDR2 from the germline V gene are SGDLS and YYNGEE. The CDR3 DNA reads as TGTGCCAGCAGGCAACCCGGGGACACTGAAGCTTTCTTT. Translating it yields CASRQPGDTEAFF.

The chain is built from TRBV3-1 (or the pseudogene TRBV3-2) and TRBJ1-2; 8 nucleotides align to TRBD1. Per the germline V gene, CDR1 is LGHDT and CDR2 is YNNKEL (reference sequence). The CDR3 has 14 amino acids. With 3 bases clipped from V and 6 bases from J, the junction kept 6 bases outside the gene matches. The CDR3 here is CASSQLAGGNGYTF. The CDR3 nucleotides read TGTGCCAGCAGCCAGCTCGCAGGGGGCAATGGCTACACCTTC.